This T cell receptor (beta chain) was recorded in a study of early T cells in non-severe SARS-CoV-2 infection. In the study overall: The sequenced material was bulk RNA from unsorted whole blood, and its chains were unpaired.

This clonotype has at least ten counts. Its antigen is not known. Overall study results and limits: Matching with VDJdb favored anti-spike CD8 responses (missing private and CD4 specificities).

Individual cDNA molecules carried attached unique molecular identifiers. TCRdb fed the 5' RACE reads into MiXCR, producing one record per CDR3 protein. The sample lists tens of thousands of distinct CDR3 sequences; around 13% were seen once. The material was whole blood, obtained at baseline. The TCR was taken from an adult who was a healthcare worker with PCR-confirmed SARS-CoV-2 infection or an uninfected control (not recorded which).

The CDR3 DNA sequence: TGTGCCAGCAGCTTAGATGCCCTTTTTGGGTCCAATCAGCCCCAGCATTTT. It yields the protein CASSLDALFGSNQPQHF. The chain links TRBV7-2 to TRBJ1-5; D ambiguous. Germline values: CDR1 SGHTA, CDR2 FQGNSA. This CDR3 has 17 amino acids. The V end lost 1 base, the J end lost 3 bases, and 16 bases lay between the germline ends.